Shown below are 2 T cell receptor beta chains from a single sample sequenced in a study of CD8+CD57+ T cells in acquired aplastic anemia. Genomic DNA constituted the template upon which TCR beta VDJ and CDR3 profiling was performed. TCRdb re-derived calls from the reads in MiXCR, one entry per CDR3 protein. The sample includes roughly 250,000 distinct CDR3 sequences, 82% seen only once; the top ten take 40% to 55%. CD8+CD57+ cell expansion had been shown by flow cytometry in patients chosen for sequencing. Sample: sorted CD4+, CD8+, or CD8+CD57+ T cells (not recorded which) from PBMCs. The receptors stem from a human donor with aplastic anemia.

Comment on this clonotype: A junction boundary mismatches the germline segment, possibly from a read error. The chain has TRBV7-3 and TRBJ2-5, with unresolved D. CDR1 SGHTA and CDR2 FQGTGA come from the germline V gene. This CDR3 has 14 residues. The CDR3 here is CATSRVSTQGTQYF. CDR3 bases: TGTGCCACCAGCAGAGTGAGCACGCAAGGGACCCAGTACTTC.

The chain is built from TRBV7-8 and TRBJ2-7, with a possible D match to TRBD2 (6 bases). In germline, CDR1 is SGHVS, CDR2 FQNEAQ. CDR3 length: 18 amino acids. Trimming removed 0 bases at V and 1 base at J, with 19 bases between. The CDR3 loop is CASSLAGGPATQSYEQYV. The CDR3 bases are TGTGCCAGCAGCTTAGCGGGAGGTCCCGCAACGCAGTCCTACGAGCAGTACGTC.